These 25 T cell receptor beta chains share one sample of origin, sequenced in a study of cytomegalovirus exposure and HLA in healthy donors. 13 Jbeta primers and 60 Vbeta primers were used for the PCR. Data came from immunoSEQ multiplex PCR; TCRdb stores just in-frame clones and leaves some out. In the table there are 130,000 or so clones, about 82% of which are singletons. Sequenced input: PBMCs. These receptors all come from a man under 40 in good health and CMV-seronegative.

The chain uses TRBV19 and TRBJ2-1, with a weak D call TRBD2 (6 bases). Trimming removed 7 bases from V and 7 bases from J, with 17 bases in between. CDR1 is LNHDA and CDR2 is SQIVND in the germline V gene (reference sequence). The CDR3 is 14 amino acids. This chain's CDR3 is CASMAGGGSNEQFF. The CDR3 coding sequence is TGTGCCAGTATGGCCGGGGGTGGGTCAAATGAGCAGTTCTTC.

The chain combines TRBV7-8 with TRBJ1-1, with D unclear. The V gene's germline CDR1 is SGHVS and CDR2 FQNEAQ. V dropped 2 bases and J dropped 11 bases, with 15 bases sitting between them. The CDR3 is made up of 13 amino acids. CDR3 nucleotide sequence: TGTGCCAGCAGCTTACGAGACCGGGAGAGTGCTTTCTTT. This encodes CASSLRDRESAFF.

V is TRBV27 and J is TRBJ1-1; 7 positions match TRBD1. V trimming: 3 bases; J trimming: 1 base; junction bases outside the gene matches: 11. Per germline, CDR1 MNHEY and CDR2 SMNVEV (reference sequence). The CDR3 has 17 amino acids. CDR3 loop: CASSFRGTGVGNTEAFF. CDR3 sequence (DNA): TGTGCCAGCAGTTTCAGAGGAACAGGGGTTGGGAACACTGAAGCTTTCTTT.

The gene calls are TRBV6-6 and TRBJ1-5; no clear D. Germline loops: CDR1 MNHNY, CDR2 SVGAGI (reference sequence). The V and J ends lost 2 bases and 3 bases respectively, with 5 bases between them. This CDR3 spans 13 amino acids. The CDR3 DNA is TGTGCCAGCAGTTACGTTTACAATCAGCCCCAGCATTTT. Its protein product is CASSYVYNQPQHF.

The chain uses TRBV7-9 and TRBJ2-7, with a tentative D call TRBD1 (5 bases). Germline V gene lookup returns CDR1 SEHNR and CDR2 FQNEAQ (reference sequence). The CDR3 contains 16 residues. V dropped 5 bases and J dropped 5 bases, with 22 bases sitting between them. The CDR3 nucleotides are TGTGCCAGCAGCCGAAGTGACAGTACCCTAAGCCACGAGCAGTACTTC. It encodes CASSRSDSTLSHEQYF.

This clone showed up just a few times. Additional DNA sequences in this sample encode the identical CDR3. The gene calls are TRBV4-3 and TRBJ2-1; TRBD2 aligns across 11 bases. With V trimmed by 4 bases and J by 15 bases, 11 bases remained unmatched. The V gene's germline CDR1 is LGHNA and CDR2 YSLEER. The CDR3 is 14 amino acids. The CDR3 DNA sequence: TGCGCCAGCAGCCTTAGTAGCGGGGGGGCTTCTCGGTTCTTC. It encodes CASSLSSGGASRFF.

The chain carries TRBV4-2 and TRBJ2-5; TRBD2 aligns across 8 bases. The CDR3 spans 15 residues. From germline, CDR1 is LGHNA and CDR2 YNFKEQ. V trimming: 4 bases; J trimming: 3 bases; junction bases outside the gene matches: 7. CDR3 DNA: TGTGCCAGCAGCCGTTCGAACGGGGGGGAAGAGACCCAGTACTTC. It translates to CASSRSNGGEETQYF.

The genes are TRBV4-2 and TRBJ1-1; D possibly corresponds to TRBD1 (5 bases). Germline-derived CDR1 and CDR2 are LGHNA and YNFKEQ. The ends were cut back, 8 bases at V and 5 bases at J, with 6 bases in the middle. The CDR3 runs to 10 residues. CDR3 loop: CASRGTEAFF. CDR3 DNA: TGTGCCAGCCGGGGGACTGAAGCTTTCTTT.

The chain carries TRBV27 and TRBJ2-2; maybe TRBD1 (6 bases). Germline loops: CDR1 MNHEY, CDR2 SMNVEV (reference sequence). Trimming shortened V by 5 bases and J by 2 bases, and 24 bases separated the two germline ends. The CDR3 has 19 amino acids. CDR3 nucleotides: TGTGCCAGCAGTCCCCACCCCCCTTCGGACAGAGTAAACACCGGGGAGCTGTTTTTT. Translated: CASSPHPPSDRVNTGELFF.

This rearrangement joins TRBV5-1 to TRBJ2-2; 9 nucleotides agree with TRBD1. The CDR3 spans 15 residues. Germline values: CDR1 SGHRS, CDR2 YFSETQ. V was pared by 0 bases and J by 5 bases, with 2 bases of the junction left unmatched. The CDR3 here is CASSLVGTGTGELFF. The CDR3, as DNA: TGCGCCAGCAGCTTGGTAGGGACAGGGACCGGGGAGCTGTTTTTT.

This chain uses TRBV6-5 with TRBJ2-5; a weak D match, TRBD2 (6 bases). V gave up 5 bases and J gave up 5 bases, with 12 bases separating them. Germline V lookup: CDR1 MNHEY, CDR2 SVGAGI. This CDR3 has 13 amino acids. Here the CDR3 reads CASSGGISETQYF. The CDR3 DNA sequence: TGTGCCAGCAGTGGCGGGATATCGGAGACCCAGTACTTC.

This chain connects TRBV10-3 to TRBJ2-1, with 7 positions matching TRBD1. The CDR3 has 15 amino acids. V shed 8 bases and J 4 bases; nucleotides not matched to a gene: 11. Germline CDR1 is ENHRY and CDR2 is SYGVKD. DNA for the CDR3: TGTGCCATCTCCCCCCGGCAGGGGGAATACAATGAGCAGTTCTTC. Protein: CAISPRQGEYNEQFF.

The chain joins TRBV30 to TRBJ2-7; possibly TRBD2 for D (6 bases). Between the trimmed V and J ends, which lost 0 bases and 6 bases, there was a span of 12 bases. The CDR3 length is 13 residues. CDR1 and CDR2 from the germline V gene are GTSNPN and SVGIG (reference sequence). CDR3 nucleotide sequence: TGTGCCTGGAGTGTGGGAGGAGAGAGCGAGCAGTACTTC. It encodes CAWSVGGESEQYF.

The chain is built from TRBV5-1 and TRBJ1-1; D gene unclear. Between the trimmed V and J ends, which lost 4 bases and 1 base, there was a span of 8 bases. This CDR3 is built from 13 residues. The germline V gene encodes CDR1 SGHRS and CDR2 YFSETQ. CDR3 residues: CASSVDGNTEAFF. In DNA form, the CDR3 reads TGCGCCAGCAGCGTGGACGGGAACACTGAAGCTTTCTTT.

The rearrangement links TRBV7-9 to TRBJ2-1; a weak D match, TRBD2 (6 bases). This CDR3 spans 14 amino acids. Germline V lookup: CDR1 SEHNR, CDR2 FQNEAQ (reference sequence). V was cut by 6 bases and J by 10 bases, with 19 bases left in between. CDR3 sequence reads: CASRTSAAGSEQFF. In DNA, the CDR3 is TGTGCCAGCAGAACCTCCGCGGCGGGAAGCGAGCAGTTCTTC. Filled out from reference TRBV7-9 and TRBJ2-1, the complete variable domain reads DTGVSQNPRHKITKRGQNVTFRCDPISEHNRLYWYRQTLGQGPEFLTYFQNEAQLEKSRLLSDRFSAERPKGSFSTLEIQRTEQGDSAMYLCASRTSAAGSEQFFGPGTRLTVL.

J is TRBJ2-7 and V is TRBV7-2, with 9 positions matching TRBD1. The CDR3 runs 16 residues. The germline V gene encodes CDR1 SGHTA and CDR2 FQGNSA. With 4 bases clipped from V and 6 bases from J, the junction kept 13 bases outside the gene matches. The CDR3 nucleotides are TGTGCCAGCAGCTCAGATACGGGACAGGGTTCCCGCGAGCAGTACTTC. It yields the protein CASSSDTGQGSREQYF.

This clone was detected a few times. The chain employs TRBV28 and TRBJ2-1; no clear D gene. This CDR3 comprises 13 residues. Germline V gene lookup returns CDR1 MDHEN and CDR2 SYDVKM. Deletions cut 5 bases from V and 10 bases from J, with 15 bases between. The CDR3 nucleotides read TGTGCCAGCAGTCCCGCCTGGTCTCGGGAGCAGTTCTTC. Residues: CASSPAWSREQFF.

The chain couples TRBV5-6 to TRBJ1-4; TRBD1 might be the D (5 bases). V lost 0 bases and J lost 6, with 12 bases in between. The length of the CDR3 is 15 residues. Germline-derived CDR1 and CDR2 are SGHDT and YYEEEE. CDR3 protein: CASSLGGLPDEKLFF. CDR3 DNA: TGTGCCAGCAGCTTGGGGGGCCTACCGGATGAAAAACTGTTTTTT.

This chain links TRBV19 with TRBJ1-2; D call uncertain. The CDR3 loop spans 13 amino acids. The ends were cut back, 10 bases at V and 3 bases at J, with 15 bases in the middle. Germline lookup yields CDR1 LNHDA and CDR2 SQIVND (reference sequence). This chain's CDR3 is CATRLGFDYGYTF. The CDR3, as DNA: TGTGCCACCCGACTCGGGTTCGACTATGGCTACACCTTC.

The chain couples TRBV6-5 to TRBJ2-3; D is perhaps TRBD2 (6 bases). CDR1 is MNHEY, CDR2 SVGAGI, per germline. The length of the CDR3 is 15 residues. V lost 4 bases and J 0 bases, leaving 11 bases between the germline ends. CDR3 region: CASSSPRGSTDTQYF. The CDR3 DNA reads as TGTGCCAGCAGTTCCCCCCGGGGGAGCACAGATACGCAGTATTTT.

The chain combines TRBV7-9 with TRBJ2-2, with a weak D call TRBD1 (6 bases). The CDR3 sequence is 14 residues long. Germline CDR1 reads SEHNR; CDR2 reads FQNEAQ (reference sequence). Trimming shortened V by 5 bases and J by 7 bases, and 14 bases separated the two germline ends. The CDR3 protein is CASSPRQGIGELFF. DNA for the CDR3: TGTGCCAGCAGCCCCCGGCAGGGGATCGGGGAGCTGTTTTTT.

The chain has TRBV15 and TRBJ1-2; 12 bases agree with TRBD1. CDR3 length equals 15 residues. Looked up from germline, CDR1 is LNHNV and CDR2 is YYDKDF (reference sequence). Trimming at V came to 5 bases and at J to 7 bases, leaving 8 bases not matched to a gene. The CDR3 DNA reads TGTGCCACCAGCCCAACGGGACAGGGGGCGGGTGGCTACACCTTC. It yields the protein CATSPTGQGAGGYTF.

The V call is TRBV10-3, the J call TRBJ1-2, with TRBD1 matching 9 bases. The CDR3 is 18 residues long. Germline CDR1 and CDR2: ENHRY and SYGVKD. The V gene end was trimmed by 0 bases and the J gene end by 2 bases; junction bases not matched to a gene: 10. The CDR3 loop is CAISESAGTGKQNYGYTF. The CDR3 DNA reads TGTGCCATCAGTGAGTCCGCCGGGACAGGGAAACAGAACTATGGCTACACCTTC.

V and J are TRBV15 and TRBJ1-2, with a weak D call TRBD1 (6 bases). CDR1 LNHNV and CDR2 YYDKDF come from the germline V gene (reference sequence). V was pared by 3 bases and J by 5 bases, with 13 bases between. This CDR3 is 14 amino acids long. The CDR3 bases are TGTGCCACCAGCAGCCGGGACACCGTATATGGCTACACCTTC. Its protein product is CATSSRDTVYGYTF.

V gene TRBV5-1 combines with J gene TRBJ2-3, with TRBD2 matching over 9 bases. The CDR3 sequence is 19 residues long. After removal of 4 bases from V and 3 bases from J, the junction contained 18 bases not matched to a gene. Germline CDR1 SGHRS, CDR2 YFSETQ. The CDR3 region is CASSPGQAGGTRRTDTQYF. CDR3 in DNA: TGCGCCAGCAGCCCAGGTCAAGCGGGAGGAACCCGGAGGACAGATACGCAGTATTTT.